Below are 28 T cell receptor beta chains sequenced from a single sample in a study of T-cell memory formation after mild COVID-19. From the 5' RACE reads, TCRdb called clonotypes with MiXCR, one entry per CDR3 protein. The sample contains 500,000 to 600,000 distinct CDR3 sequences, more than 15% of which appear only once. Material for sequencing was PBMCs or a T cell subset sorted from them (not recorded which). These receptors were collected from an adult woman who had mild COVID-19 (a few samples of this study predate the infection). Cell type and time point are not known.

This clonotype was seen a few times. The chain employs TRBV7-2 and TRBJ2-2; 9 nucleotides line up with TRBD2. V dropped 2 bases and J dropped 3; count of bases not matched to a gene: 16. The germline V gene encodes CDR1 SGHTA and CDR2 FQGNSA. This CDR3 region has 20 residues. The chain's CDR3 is CASSLKRLAGPFRDTGELFF. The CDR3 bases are TGTGCCAGCAGCTTAAAAAGGCTAGCGGGGCCTTTTCGTGACACCGGGGAGCTGTTTTTT.

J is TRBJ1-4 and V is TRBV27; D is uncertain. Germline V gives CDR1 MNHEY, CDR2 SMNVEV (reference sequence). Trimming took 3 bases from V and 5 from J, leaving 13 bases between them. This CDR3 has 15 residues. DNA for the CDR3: TGTGCCAGCAGTTTCGGTTTTAGCAGCAATGAAAAACTGTTTTTT. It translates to CASSFGFSSNEKLFF.

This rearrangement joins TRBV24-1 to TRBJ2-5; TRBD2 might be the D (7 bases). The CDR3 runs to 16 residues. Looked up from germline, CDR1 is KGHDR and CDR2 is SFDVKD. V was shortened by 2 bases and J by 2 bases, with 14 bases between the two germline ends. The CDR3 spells CATSDWGAGAQETQYF. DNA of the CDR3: TGTGCCACCAGTGATTGGGGGGCGGGAGCTCAAGAGACCCAGTACTTC.

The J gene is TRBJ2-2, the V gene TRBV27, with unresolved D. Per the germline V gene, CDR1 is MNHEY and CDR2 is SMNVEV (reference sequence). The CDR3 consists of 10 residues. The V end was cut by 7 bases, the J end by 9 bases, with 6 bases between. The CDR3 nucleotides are TGTGCCAGCACCCACTGGGAGCTGTTTTTT. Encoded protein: CASTHWELFF.

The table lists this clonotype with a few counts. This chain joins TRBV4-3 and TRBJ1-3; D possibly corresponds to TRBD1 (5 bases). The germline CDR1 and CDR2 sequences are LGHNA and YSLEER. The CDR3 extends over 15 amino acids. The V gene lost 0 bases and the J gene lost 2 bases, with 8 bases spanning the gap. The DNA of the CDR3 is TGCGCCAGCAGCCAAGACAGGGCGGCTGGAAACACCATATATTTT. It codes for CASSQDRAAGNTIYF.

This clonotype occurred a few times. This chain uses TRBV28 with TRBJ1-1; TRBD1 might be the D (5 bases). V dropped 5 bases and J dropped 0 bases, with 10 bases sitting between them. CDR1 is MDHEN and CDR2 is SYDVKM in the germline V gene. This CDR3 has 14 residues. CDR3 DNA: TGTGCCAGCAGTCGGATGGGACTGAACACTGAAGCTTTCTTT. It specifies CASSRMGLNTEAFF. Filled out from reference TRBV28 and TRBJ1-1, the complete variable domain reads DVKVTQSSRYLVKRTGEKVFLECVQDMDHENMFWYRQDPGLGLRLIYFSYDVKMKEKGDIPEGYSVSREKKERFSLILESASTNQTSMYLCASSRMGLNTEAFFGQGTRLTVV.

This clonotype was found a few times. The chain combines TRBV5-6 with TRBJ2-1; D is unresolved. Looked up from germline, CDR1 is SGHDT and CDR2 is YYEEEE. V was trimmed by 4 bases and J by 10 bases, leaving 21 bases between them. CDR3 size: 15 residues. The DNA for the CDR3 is TGTGCCAGCAGCCTCAGTTTTAGGGCTGAAGGGGAGCAGTTCTTC. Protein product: CASSLSFRAEGEQFF.

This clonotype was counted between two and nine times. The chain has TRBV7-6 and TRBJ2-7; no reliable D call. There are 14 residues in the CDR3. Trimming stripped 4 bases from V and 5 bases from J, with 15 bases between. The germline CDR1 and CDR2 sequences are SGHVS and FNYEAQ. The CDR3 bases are TGTGCCAGCAGCTCGGGCCTACGGAAGGACGAGCAGTACTTC. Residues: CASSSGLRKDEQYF.

CDR3 loop: CASSPWGPPSYEQYF. DNA for the CDR3: TGTGCCAGCTCACCATGGGGGCCACCCTCCTACGAGCAGTACTTC. The genes are TRBV18 and TRBJ2-7, with D perhaps matching TRBD1 (6 bases). The germline CDR1 and CDR2 sequences are KGHSH and LQKENI. The CDR3 totals 15 residues. V was shortened by 2 bases and J by 0 bases, with 11 bases between the two germline ends.

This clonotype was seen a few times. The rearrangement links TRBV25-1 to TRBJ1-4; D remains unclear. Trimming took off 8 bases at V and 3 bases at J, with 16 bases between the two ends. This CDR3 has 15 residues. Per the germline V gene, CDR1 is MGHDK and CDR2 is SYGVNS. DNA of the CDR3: TGTGCCAGCTCCAATGCTCGGCGGGCTAATGAAAAACTGTTTTTT. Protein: CASSNARRANEKLFF.

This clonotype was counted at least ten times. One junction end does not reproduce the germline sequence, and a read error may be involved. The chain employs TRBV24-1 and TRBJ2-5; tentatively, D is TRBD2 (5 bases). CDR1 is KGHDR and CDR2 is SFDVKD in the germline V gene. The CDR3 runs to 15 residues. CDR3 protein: CATSGFGEKEENQYF. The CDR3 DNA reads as TGTGCCACCAGTGGGTTTGGGGAGAAGGAAGAGAACCAGTACTTC.

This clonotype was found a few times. The CDR3 loop is CSALQGAGPYEQYF. CDR3 DNA sequence: TGCAGTGCTCTCCAGGGGGCGGGGCCCTACGAGCAGTACTTC. The rearrangement uses TRBV20-1 and TRBJ2-7, with TRBD1 matching 8 bases. This CDR3 is built from 14 residues. V shed 5 bases, J shed 2 bases, and the junction held 8 bases outside the gene matches. Germline V gene sequence: CDR1 DFQATT, CDR2 SNEGSKA (reference sequence).

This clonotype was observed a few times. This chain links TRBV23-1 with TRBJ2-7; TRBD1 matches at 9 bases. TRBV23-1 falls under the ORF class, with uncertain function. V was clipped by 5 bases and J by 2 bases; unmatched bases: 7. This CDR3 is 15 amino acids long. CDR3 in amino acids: CASSYSRDRAYEQYF. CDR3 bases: TGCGCCAGCAGTTACTCCCGGGACAGGGCCTACGAGCAGTACTTC.

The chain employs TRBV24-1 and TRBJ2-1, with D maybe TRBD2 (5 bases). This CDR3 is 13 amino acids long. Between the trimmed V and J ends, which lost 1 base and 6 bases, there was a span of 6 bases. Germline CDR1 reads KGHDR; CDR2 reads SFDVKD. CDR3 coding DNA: TGTGCCACCAGTGATTTCGGGGTCAATGAGCAGTTCTTC. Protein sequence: CATSDFGVNEQFF.

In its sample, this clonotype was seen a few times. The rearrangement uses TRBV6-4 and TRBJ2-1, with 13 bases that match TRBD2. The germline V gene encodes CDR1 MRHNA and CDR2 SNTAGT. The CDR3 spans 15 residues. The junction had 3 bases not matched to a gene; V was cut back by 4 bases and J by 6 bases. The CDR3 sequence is CASSVGTSGTNEQFF. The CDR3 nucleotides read TGTGCCAGCAGTGTTGGGACTAGCGGGACCAATGAGCAGTTCTTC.

The chain's CDR3 is CASSLPSGISDTQYF. As DNA, the CDR3 is TGTGCCAGCAGCCTCCCTAGCGGGATCTCAGATACGCAGTATTTT. The chain is built from TRBV7-2 and TRBJ2-3; 9 bases agree with TRBD2. V gave up 5 bases and J gave up 4 bases; unmatched junction bases: 7. There are 15 residues in the CDR3. Germline V gene sequence: CDR1 SGHTA, CDR2 FQGNSA.

CDR3 protein: CASSSELGVNYGYTF. Here the CDR3 DNA reads TGTGCCAGCAGTTCTGAGTTGGGGGTCAACTATGGCTACACCTTC. The rearrangement links TRBV7-2 to TRBJ1-2; possibly TRBD1 for D (5 bases). Germline V gives CDR1 SGHTA, CDR2 FQGNSA. This CDR3 region has 15 residues. V lost 6 bases and J 2 bases, leaving 16 bases between the germline ends.

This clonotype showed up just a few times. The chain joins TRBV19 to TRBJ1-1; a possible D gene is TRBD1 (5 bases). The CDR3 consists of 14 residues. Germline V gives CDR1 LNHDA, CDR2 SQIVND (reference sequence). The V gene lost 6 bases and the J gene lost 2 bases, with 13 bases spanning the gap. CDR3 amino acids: CASRRDSTNTEAFF. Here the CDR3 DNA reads TGTGCCAGTAGGAGAGACAGTACCAACACTGAAGCTTTCTTT.

CDR3 nucleotides: TGTGCCAGCAGCCAGGGGACGGTAACGAATCAGCCCCAGCATTTT. Translated: CASSQGTVTNQPQHF. This rearrangement joins TRBV3-1 to TRBJ1-5; the D gene is possibly TRBD1 (5 bases). The V end was cut by 3 bases, the J end by 4 bases, with 13 bases between. The CDR3 sequence is 15 residues long. Per germline, CDR1 LGHDT and CDR2 YNNKEL (reference sequence).

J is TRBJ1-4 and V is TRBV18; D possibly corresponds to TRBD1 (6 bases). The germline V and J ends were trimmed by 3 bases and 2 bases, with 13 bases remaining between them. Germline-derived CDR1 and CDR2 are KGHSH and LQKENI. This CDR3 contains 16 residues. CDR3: CASSPWGLGTNEKLFF. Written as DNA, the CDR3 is TGTGCCAGCTCACCCTGGGGGCTCGGGACTAATGAAAAACTGTTTTTT.

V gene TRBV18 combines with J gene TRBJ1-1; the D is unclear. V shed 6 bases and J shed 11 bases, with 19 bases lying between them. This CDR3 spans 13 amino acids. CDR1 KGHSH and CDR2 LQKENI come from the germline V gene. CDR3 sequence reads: CASSSERDLWAFF. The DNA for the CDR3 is TGTGCCAGCTCCTCGGAGCGGGATTTGTGGGCTTTCTTT.

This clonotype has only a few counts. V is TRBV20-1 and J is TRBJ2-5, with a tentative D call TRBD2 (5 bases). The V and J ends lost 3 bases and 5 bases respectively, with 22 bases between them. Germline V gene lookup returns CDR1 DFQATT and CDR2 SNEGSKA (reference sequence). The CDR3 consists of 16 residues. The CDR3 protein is CSASSTTTALRETQYF. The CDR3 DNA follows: TGCAGTGCTAGTTCGACTACGACGGCCCTACGGGAGACCCAGTACTTC.

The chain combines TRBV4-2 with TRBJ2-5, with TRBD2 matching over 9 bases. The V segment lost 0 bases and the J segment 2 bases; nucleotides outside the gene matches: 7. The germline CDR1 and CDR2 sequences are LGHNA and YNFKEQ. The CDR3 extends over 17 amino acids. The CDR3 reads CASSQDLGRGGQETQYF. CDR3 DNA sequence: TGTGCCAGCAGCCAAGACCTCGGGCGGGGGGGACAAGAGACCCAGTACTTC.

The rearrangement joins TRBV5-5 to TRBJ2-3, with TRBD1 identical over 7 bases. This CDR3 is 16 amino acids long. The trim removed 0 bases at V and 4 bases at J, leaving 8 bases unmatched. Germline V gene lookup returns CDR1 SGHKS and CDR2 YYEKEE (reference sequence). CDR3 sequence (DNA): TGTGCCAGCAGCTTGGTGGTAGGGGGCGGGTCAGATACGCAGTATTTT. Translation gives CASSLVVGGGSDTQYF.

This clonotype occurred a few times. CDR3 nucleotide sequence: TGCGCCAGCAGCCAAACACAGGGTATGAGGACTGAAGCTTTCTTT. This gives the protein CASSQTQGMRTEAFF. The J gene is TRBJ1-1, the V gene TRBV4-1, with D perhaps TRBD1 (6 bases). Germline-derived CDR1 and CDR2 are MGHRA and YSYEKL. V gave up 2 bases and J gave up 5 bases, with 15 bases separating them. The length of the CDR3 is 15 residues.

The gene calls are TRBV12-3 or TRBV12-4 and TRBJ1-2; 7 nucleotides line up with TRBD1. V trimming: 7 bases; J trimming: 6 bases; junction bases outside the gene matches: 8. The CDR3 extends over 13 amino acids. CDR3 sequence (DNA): TGTGCCAGCACCCCGGGACAGTTAAATGGCTACACCTTC. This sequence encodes CASTPGQLNGYTF.

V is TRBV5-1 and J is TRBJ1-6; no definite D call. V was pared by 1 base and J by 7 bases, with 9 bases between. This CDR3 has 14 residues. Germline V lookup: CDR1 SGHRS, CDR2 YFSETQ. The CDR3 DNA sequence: TGCGCCAGCAGCTTGTGGGATGGAAATTCACCCCTCCACTTT. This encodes CASSLWDGNSPLHF.

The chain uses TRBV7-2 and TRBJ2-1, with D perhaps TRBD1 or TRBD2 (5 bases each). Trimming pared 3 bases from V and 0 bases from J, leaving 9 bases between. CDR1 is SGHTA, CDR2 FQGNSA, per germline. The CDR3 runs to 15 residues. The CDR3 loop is CASSLGERSYNEQFF. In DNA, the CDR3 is TGTGCCAGCAGCTTGGGGGAGCGCTCCTACAATGAGCAGTTCTTC.